Listed here are 17 T cell receptor beta chains from one sample, sequenced in a study of graft-versus-host responses after intestinal transplantation (dated by TCRdb to the early 2020s). Libraries were constructed by the immunoSEQ multiplex PCR assay. As stored in TCRdb, this immuneACCESS dataset retains in-frame rearrangements with V and J assigned. A fraction of the clones does not appear; measured against another copy, unresolved V genes explain less than half of the discrepancy, and the remainder lacks a known reason. The sample table holds around 21,000 clones, of which over 35% were seen once. The top ten constitute 1.3% to 1.5% of the sample. This specimen's time point label, per the study, means: cells obtained before transplantation from donor or recipient. Mixed lymphocyte reactions plated 200,000 CFSE-labeled pre-transplant responders with 200,000 irradiated violet-dye-labeled stimulators and were cultured for six to seven days.

The sequenced sample was alloreactive CD8+ T cells from a mixed lymphocyte reaction culture, obtained before transplantation. Interpreted using the paper, the cell subset or site label stands for: CFSE-low proliferating T cells sorted from roughly 6-day pre-transplant mixed lymphocyte reaction (GvH or HvG direction). All receptors come from a human patient who was an organ donor for intestinal transplantation.

The rearrangement joins TRBV5-6 to TRBJ1-2; 9 bases are shared with TRBD1. The CDR3 contains 14 residues. Germline trimming cut 5 bases from V and 3 bases from J; bases unmatched to any gene: 5. Per the germline V gene, CDR1 is SGHDT and CDR2 is YYEEEE. The CDR3 protein is CASRLQGADYGYTF. The CDR3, as DNA: TGTGCCAGCAGATTACAGGGGGCAGACTATGGCTACACCTTC. Drawing the rest from reference TRBV5-6 and TRBJ1-2, the complete variable domain is DAGVTQSPTHLIKTRGQQVTLRCSPKSGHDTVSWYQQALGQGPQFIFQYYEEEERQRGNFPDRFSGHQFPNYSSELNVNALLLGDSALYLCASRLQGADYGYTFGSGTRLTVV.

This clone was detected a few times. This chain joins TRBV15 and TRBJ2-5; 7 nucleotides align to TRBD2. The CDR3 loop spans 15 amino acids. Germline V gene sequence: CDR1 LNHNV, CDR2 YYDKDF (reference sequence). Trimming removed 5 bases from V and 5 bases from J; junction bases left unmatched: 11. The CDR3 DNA sequence: TGTGCCACCAGCGCTCCCAGCGGGAAGTCGGAGACCCAGTACTTC. Translating it yields CATSAPSGKSETQYF.

This clone was detected a few times. The genes are TRBV2 and TRBJ1-5; no clear D gene. Germline lookup yields CDR1 SNHLY and CDR2 FYNNEI. V was clipped by 0 bases and J by 1 base, with 10 bases between them. This CDR3 region has 16 residues. CDR3 nucleotides: TGTGCCAGCAGTGAAGCGGGATGGGAGAGCAATCAGCCCCAGCATTTT. This sequence encodes CASSEAGWESNQPQHF.

Sample share makes this clone medium-sized (0.01 to 0.1%). The chain couples TRBV6-5 to TRBJ2-1, with unresolved D. The CDR3 runs 13 residues. In germline, CDR1 is MNHEY, CDR2 SVGAGI. V was pared by 3 bases and J by 6 bases, with 9 bases between. The CDR3 here is CASSYSQSNEQFF. CDR3 DNA sequence: TGTGCCAGCAGTTATTCACAGAGCAATGAGCAGTTCTTC.

The chain is built from TRBV4-3 and TRBJ2-4; D remains ambiguous. V was shortened by 0 bases and J by 0 bases, with 15 bases between the two germline ends. Per the germline V gene, CDR1 is LGHNA and CDR2 is YSLEER. The CDR3 spans 18 residues. The CDR3 region is CASSQDWHPILAKNIQYF. The CDR3 DNA reads TGCGCCAGCAGCCAAGATTGGCACCCTATCCTAGCCAAAAACATTCAGTACTTC.

The chain couples TRBV4-1 to TRBJ2-7; TRBD1 agrees at 7 bases. Germline CDR1 MGHRA, CDR2 YSYEKL. This CDR3 has 15 residues. V lost 0 bases to trimming and J lost 3 bases; unmatched junction nucleotides: 5. CDR3 sequence: CASSQETGVIYEQYF. Here the CDR3 DNA reads TGCGCCAGCAGCCAAGAAACAGGGGTGATCTACGAGCAGTACTTC.

This clone has more than one count but fewer than ten. This chain links TRBV9 with TRBJ2-5; possibly TRBD2 for D (6 bases). The germline CDR1 and CDR2 sequences are SGDLS and YYNGEE. Trimming cost V 4 bases and J 1 base, with 14 bases left between them. The CDR3 contains 15 residues. The CDR3: CASSPLAASQETQYF. The DNA for the CDR3 is TGTGCCAGCAGCCCCTTAGCGGCTAGCCAAGAGACCCAGTACTTC.

The CDR3 region has the DNA TGTGCCAGCAGCCCCTCGGGACTGGGGGTGACTGAAGCTTTCTTT. This encodes CASSPSGLGVTEAFF. The chain joins TRBV7-9 to TRBJ1-1; D perhaps matches TRBD1 (5 bases). Germline V lookup: CDR1 SEHNR, CDR2 FQNEAQ (reference sequence). CDR3 length: 15 residues. V lost 5 bases and J lost 5, with 18 bases in between.

This clone was detected a few times. V usage is TRBV28 and J usage is TRBJ2-1; 7 nucleotides line up with TRBD2. The CDR3 has 15 residues. From germline, CDR1 is MDHEN and CDR2 SYDVKM. Trimming removed 4 bases from V and 5 bases from J; junction bases left unmatched: 8. CDR3 loop: CASSSWTRRHNEQFF. In nucleotides, the CDR3 is TGTGCCAGCAGTTCCTGGACTAGACGACACAATGAGCAGTTCTTC.

The chain links TRBV27 to TRBJ2-1; D may correspond to TRBD1 or TRBD2 (6 bases each). The CDR3 spans 15 residues. Trimming stripped 8 bases from V and 7 bases from J, with 21 bases between. Germline V gene sequence: CDR1 MNHEY, CDR2 SMNVEV (reference sequence). In DNA, the CDR3 is TGTGCCAGCGAACGGGGGCAGGGAGCTACAAATGAGCAGTTCTTC. Translated: CASERGQGATNEQFF.

CDR3 sequence (DNA): TGTGCCAGTAGTATTTGGGCAGGGCCCACAGATACGCAGTATTTT. Translating it yields CASSIWAGPTDTQYF. V usage is TRBV19 and J usage is TRBJ2-3; tentatively, D is TRBD1 (5 bases). The germline CDR1 and CDR2 sequences are LNHDA and SQIVND (reference sequence). The CDR3 runs to 15 residues. V was cut by 3 bases and J by 2 bases, with 12 bases left in between. The variable domain in full, completed from reference TRBV19 and TRBJ2-3, reads DGGITQSPKYLFRKEGQNVTLSCEQNLNHDAMYWYRQDPGQGLRLIYYSQIVNDFQKGDIAEGYSVSREKKESFPLTVTSAQKNPTAFYLCASSIWAGPTDTQYFGPGTRLTVL.

This clone showed up just a few times. The genes are TRBV7-4 and TRBJ1-2; TRBD1 matches 8 bases. The CDR3 is 13 amino acids. After removal of 2 bases from V and 4 bases from J, the junction contained 0 bases not matched to a gene. Germline values: CDR1 SGHVT, CDR2 SQSDAQ. CDR3 sequence: CASSLTGGYGYTF. In DNA form, the CDR3 reads TGTGCCAGCAGCTTAACAGGGGGCTATGGCTACACCTTC.

This clone was seen a handful of times. V and J are TRBV4-3 and TRBJ1-1, with 7 nucleotides matching TRBD1. Germline values: CDR1 LGHNA, CDR2 YSLEER. The CDR3 is 14 amino acids. The V and J ends lost 4 bases and 2 bases, in that order; junction bases with no gene match: 4. The CDR3 sequence: CASSLGTANTEAFF. CDR3 nucleotide sequence: TGCGCCAGCAGCCTAGGGACAGCCAACACTGAAGCTTTCTTT.

The sample holds a few counts of this clone. The chain combines TRBV30 with TRBJ1-1; D remains ambiguous. Germline CDR1 and CDR2: GTSNPN and SVGIG (reference sequence). Trimming removed 2 bases from V and 7 bases from J, with 8 bases in between. CDR3 length: 11 amino acids. CDR3 coding DNA: TGTGCCTGGAGTAGTGGGGATGAAGCTTTCTTT. Protein sequence: CAWSSGDEAFF.

This clone was counted a single time. This chain uses TRBV4-1 with TRBJ2-4; 8 bases match TRBD2. Per germline, CDR1 MGHRA and CDR2 YSYEKL. This CDR3 is 13 amino acids long. V was pared by 4 bases and J by 8 bases, with 4 bases of the junction left unmatched. The CDR3 DNA sequence: TGCGCCAGCAGCCCATACGGGAGGGACATTCAGTACTTC. Amino acids: CASSPYGRDIQYF.

V is TRBV28 and J is TRBJ2-2; D is undetermined. The CDR3 is made up of 12 amino acids. Between the trimmed V and J ends, which lost 3 bases and 5 bases, there was a span of 4 bases. Germline V gene sequence: CDR1 MDHEN, CDR2 SYDVKM. The CDR3 DNA reads as TGTGCCAGCAGTTTTGGGACCGGGGAGCTGTTTTTT. This codes for CASSFGTGELFF. Based on the CDR3 plus reference TRBV28 and TRBJ2-2, the full variable domain is DVKVTQSSRYLVKRTGEKVFLECVQDMDHENMFWYRQDPGLGLRLIYFSYDVKMKEKGDIPEGYSVSREKKERFSLILESASTNQTSMYLCASSFGTGELFFGEGSRLTVL.

The chain is built from TRBV4-1 and TRBJ2-7, with D uncertain. Germline CDR1 and CDR2: MGHRA and YSYEKL. The V gene lost 0 bases and the J gene lost 3 bases, with 6 bases spanning the gap. There are 13 residues in the CDR3. This CDR3 is CASSQDLFYEQYF. The CDR3 nucleotides read TGCGCCAGCAGCCAAGATCTCTTCTACGAGCAGTACTTC.